A single TCR beta chain is shown here with its context. Its antigen is unknown. The method was immunoSEQ multiplex PCR; TCRdb's version includes in-frame clones alone and lacks a portion of them. The sample carries 150,000 to 200,000 clones, 90% to 95% recorded once. V was clipped by 2 bases and J by 12 bases; unmatched bases: 11. Germline V lookup: CDR1 SGDLS, CDR2 YYNGEE. The CDR3 is made up of 16 amino acids. This entry is derived from a study of T cell responses to AZD1222 COVID-19 vaccine. Study background: Pooled in the analysis were second doses at about 4 or about 12 weeks.

Study results and limitations: Donors, mostly white British, included more females; clonal diversity was possibly underestimated. Sampling captured repertoires only after the peak T cell response. Just a handful of people given AZD1222 tested seropositive at baseline.

The clonotype originates from an adult in good health. Sample: peripheral blood, taken on day 0 of AZD1222 vaccination. The genes are TRBV9 and TRBJ2-2, with TRBD2 identical over 12 bases. CDR3 nucleotides: TGTGCCAGCAGCGTGGGGACTAGCGGGCTTATAAGGCAGCTGTTTTTT. Its protein is CASSVGTSGLIRQLFF.